This record covers a single TCR beta chain. These data belong to a study of blood T cell repertoires in COVID-19. CDR1 is DFQATT, CDR2 SNEGSKA, per germline (reference sequence). The CDR3 is 14 amino acids. With V trimmed by 3 bases and J by 9 bases, 6 bases remained unmatched. Clones were sequenced by immunoSEQ multiplex PCR, and TCRdb holds only the in-frame ones, with some missing. Here the sample spans about 69,000 clones, roughly 79% being singletons. The V call is TRBV20-1, the J call TRBJ2-1; 12 bases fit TRBD2. This TCR came from a man between 60 and 75 years old with acute or convalescent COVID-19. Sample: peripheral blood. In nucleotides, the CDR3 is TGCAGTGCTAGTTCTAGCGGGGGGGCGGCTGAGCAGTTCTTC. It translates to CSASSSGGAAEQFF.